This entry is about one T cell receptor beta chain. The antigen is undetermined. This specimen belongs to a study of cytomegalovirus exposure and HLA in healthy donors. As for the study in general: The 95 to 150 validation repertoires, a later analysis reported, used the same platform as the approximately 650 first-cohort repertoires. General study findings and limits: In vitro experiments confirmed that three CMV-associated chains were specific for CMV antigens.

This CDR3 contains 14 residues. J was trimmed by 7 bases and V by 6 bases; bases with no gene match: 6. The germline gives CDR1 MRHNA, CDR2 SNTAGT. Produced via immunoSEQ multiplex PCR; TCRdb's table is partial and in-frame only. The data show over 150,000 clones, 89% seen once. The chain combines TRBV6-4 with TRBJ1-5; 10 nucleotides match TRBD1. Sequencing was done on a sample of PBMCs. This receptor was obtained from a man aged 18 to 35 in good health and CMV-seropositive. The CDR3 bases are TGTGCCAGCAGATCCGGGACAGGGGAACAGCCCCAGCATTTT. This encodes CASRSGTGEQPQHF.